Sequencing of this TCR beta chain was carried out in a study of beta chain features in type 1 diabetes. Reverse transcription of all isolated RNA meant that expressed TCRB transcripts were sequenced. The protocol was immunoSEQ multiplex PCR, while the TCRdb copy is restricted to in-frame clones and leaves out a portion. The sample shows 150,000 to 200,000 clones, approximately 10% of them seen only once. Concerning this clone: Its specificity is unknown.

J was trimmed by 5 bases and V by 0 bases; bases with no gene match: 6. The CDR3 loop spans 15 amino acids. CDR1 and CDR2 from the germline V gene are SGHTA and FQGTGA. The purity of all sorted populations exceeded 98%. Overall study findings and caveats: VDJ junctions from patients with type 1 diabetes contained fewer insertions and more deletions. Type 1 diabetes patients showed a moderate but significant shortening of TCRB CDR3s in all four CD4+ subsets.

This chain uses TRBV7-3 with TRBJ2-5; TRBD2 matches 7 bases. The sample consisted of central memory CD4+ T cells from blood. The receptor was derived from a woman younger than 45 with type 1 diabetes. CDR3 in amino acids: CASSLTGGRVETQYF. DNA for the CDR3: TGTGCCAGCAGCTTAACGGGAGGGAGGGTTGAGACCCAGTACTTC.